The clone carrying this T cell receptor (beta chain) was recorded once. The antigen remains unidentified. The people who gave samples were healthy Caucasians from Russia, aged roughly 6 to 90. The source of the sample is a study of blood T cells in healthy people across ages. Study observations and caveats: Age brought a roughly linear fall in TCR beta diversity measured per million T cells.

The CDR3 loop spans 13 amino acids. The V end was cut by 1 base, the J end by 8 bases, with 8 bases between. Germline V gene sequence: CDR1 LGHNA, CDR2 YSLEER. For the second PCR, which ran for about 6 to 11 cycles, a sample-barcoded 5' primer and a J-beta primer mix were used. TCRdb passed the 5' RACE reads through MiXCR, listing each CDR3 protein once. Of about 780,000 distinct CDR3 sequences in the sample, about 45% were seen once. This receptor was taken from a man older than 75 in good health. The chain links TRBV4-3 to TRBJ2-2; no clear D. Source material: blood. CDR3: CASSQVGPGELFF. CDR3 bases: TGCGCCAGCAGCCAAGTTGGGCCTGGGGAGCTGTTTTTT.